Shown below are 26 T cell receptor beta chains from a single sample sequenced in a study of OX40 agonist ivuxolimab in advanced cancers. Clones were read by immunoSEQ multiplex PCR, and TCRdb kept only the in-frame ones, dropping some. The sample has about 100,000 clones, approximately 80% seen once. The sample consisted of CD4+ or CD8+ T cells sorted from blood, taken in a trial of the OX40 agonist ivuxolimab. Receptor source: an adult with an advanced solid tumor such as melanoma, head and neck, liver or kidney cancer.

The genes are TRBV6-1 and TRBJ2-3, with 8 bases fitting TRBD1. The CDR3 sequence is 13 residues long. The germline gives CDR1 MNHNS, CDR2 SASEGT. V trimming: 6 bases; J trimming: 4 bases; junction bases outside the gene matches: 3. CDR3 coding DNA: TGTGCCAGCAGGCTGACAGGGGCAGATACGCAGTATTTT. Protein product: CASRLTGADTQYF.

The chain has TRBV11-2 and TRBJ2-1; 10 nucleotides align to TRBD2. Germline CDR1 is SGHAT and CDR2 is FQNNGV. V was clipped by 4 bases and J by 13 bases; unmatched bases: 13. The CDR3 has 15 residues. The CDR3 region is CASSSASGRAWEQFF. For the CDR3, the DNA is TGTGCCAGCAGCTCGGCTAGCGGGAGAGCTTGGGAACAGTTCTTC.

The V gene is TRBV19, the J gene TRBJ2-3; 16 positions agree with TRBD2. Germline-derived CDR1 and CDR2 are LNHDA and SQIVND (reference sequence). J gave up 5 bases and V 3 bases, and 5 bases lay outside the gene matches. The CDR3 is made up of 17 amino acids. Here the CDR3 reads CASSMGLAGGPGDTQYF. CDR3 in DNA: TGTGCCAGTAGTATGGGACTAGCGGGAGGGCCGGGAGATACGCAGTATTTT.

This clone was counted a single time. This chain's CDR3 is CASGLARGGQGNEQFF. Here the CDR3 DNA reads TGTGCTAGTGGTTTGGCACGGGGGGGGCAAGGGAATGAGCAGTTCTTC. This chain joins TRBV12-5 and TRBJ2-1; 8 bases fit TRBD2. CDR3 length: 16 residues. V dropped 1 base and J dropped 7; count of bases not matched to a gene: 9. From germline, CDR1 is LGHNT and CDR2 FRNRAP. The full variable domain, rest sourced from reference TRBV12-5 and TRBJ2-1, is DARVTQTPRHKVTEMGQEVTMRCQPILGHNTVFWYRQTMMQGLELLAYFRNRAPLDDSGMPKDRFSAEMPDATLATLKIQPSEPRDSAVYFCASGLARGGQGNEQFFGPGTRLTVL.

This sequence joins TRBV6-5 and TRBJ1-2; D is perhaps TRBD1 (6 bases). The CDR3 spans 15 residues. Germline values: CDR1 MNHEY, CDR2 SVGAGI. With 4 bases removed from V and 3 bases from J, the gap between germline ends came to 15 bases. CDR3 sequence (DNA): TGTGCCAGCAGTTTCCGGGACACTCCGTACTATGGCTACACCTTC. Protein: CASSFRDTPYYGYTF.

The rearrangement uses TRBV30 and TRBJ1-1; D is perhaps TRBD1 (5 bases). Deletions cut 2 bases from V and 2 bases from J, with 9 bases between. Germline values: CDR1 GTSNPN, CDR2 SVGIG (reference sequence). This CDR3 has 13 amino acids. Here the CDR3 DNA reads TGTGCCTGGAGTCAGGGCTTAAACACTGAAGCTTTCTTT. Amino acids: CAWSQGLNTEAFF.

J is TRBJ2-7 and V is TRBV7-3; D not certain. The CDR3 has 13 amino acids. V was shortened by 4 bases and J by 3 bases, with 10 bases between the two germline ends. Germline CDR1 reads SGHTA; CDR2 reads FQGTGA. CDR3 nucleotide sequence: TGTGCCAGCAGCTCGCCTTGGGGCTACGAGCAGTACTTC. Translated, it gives CASSSPWGYEQYF.

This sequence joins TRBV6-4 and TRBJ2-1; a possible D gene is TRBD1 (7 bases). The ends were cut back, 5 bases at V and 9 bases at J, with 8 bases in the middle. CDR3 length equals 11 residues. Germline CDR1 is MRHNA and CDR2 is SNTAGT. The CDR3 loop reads CASSQGGEQFF. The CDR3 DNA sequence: TGTGCCAGCAGTCAGGGGGGTGAGCAGTTCTTC.

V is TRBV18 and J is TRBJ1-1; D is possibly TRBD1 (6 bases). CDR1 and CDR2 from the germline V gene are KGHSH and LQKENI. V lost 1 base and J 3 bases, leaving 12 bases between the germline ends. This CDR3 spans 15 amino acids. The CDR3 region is CASSPRRGADTEAFF. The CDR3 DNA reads TGTGCCAGCTCACCACGGCGGGGGGCAGACACTGAAGCTTTCTTT.

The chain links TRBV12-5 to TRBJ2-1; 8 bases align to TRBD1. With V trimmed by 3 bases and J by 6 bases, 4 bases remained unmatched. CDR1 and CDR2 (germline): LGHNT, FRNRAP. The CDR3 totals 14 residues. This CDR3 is CASGFGGQGNEQFF. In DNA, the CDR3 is TGTGCTAGTGGTTTTGGAGGACAGGGCAATGAGCAGTTCTTC.

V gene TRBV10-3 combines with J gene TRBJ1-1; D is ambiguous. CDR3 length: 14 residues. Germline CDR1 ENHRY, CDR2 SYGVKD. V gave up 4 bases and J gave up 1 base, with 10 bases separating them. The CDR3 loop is CAISGGNRNTEAFF. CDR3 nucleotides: TGTGCCATCAGTGGAGGTAACAGGAACACTGAAGCTTTCTTT.

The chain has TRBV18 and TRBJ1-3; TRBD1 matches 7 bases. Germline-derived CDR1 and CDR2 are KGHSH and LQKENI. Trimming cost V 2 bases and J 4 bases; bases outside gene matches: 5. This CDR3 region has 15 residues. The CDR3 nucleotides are TGTGCCAGCTCACCAGTTACAGGGGTCGGAAACACCATATATTTT. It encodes CASSPVTGVGNTIYF.

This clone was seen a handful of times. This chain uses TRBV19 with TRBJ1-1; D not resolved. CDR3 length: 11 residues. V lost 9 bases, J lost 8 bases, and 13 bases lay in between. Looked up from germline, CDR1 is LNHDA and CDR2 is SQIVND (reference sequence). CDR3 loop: CASKMTREAFF. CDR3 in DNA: TGTGCCAGCAAAATGACCCGGGAAGCTTTCTTT.

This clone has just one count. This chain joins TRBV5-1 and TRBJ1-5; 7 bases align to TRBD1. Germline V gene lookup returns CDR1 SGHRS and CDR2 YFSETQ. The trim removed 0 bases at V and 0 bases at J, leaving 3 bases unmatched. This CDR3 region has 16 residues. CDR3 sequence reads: CASSLDGDSSNQPQHF. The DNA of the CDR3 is TGCGCCAGCAGCTTGGATGGGGACAGTAGCAATCAGCCCCAGCATTTT.

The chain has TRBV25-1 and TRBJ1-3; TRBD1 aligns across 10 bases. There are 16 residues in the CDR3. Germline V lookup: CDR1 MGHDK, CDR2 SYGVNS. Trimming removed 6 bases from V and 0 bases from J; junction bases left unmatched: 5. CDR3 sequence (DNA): TGTGCCAGCAGCTTGACAGGGGGCCCCTCTGGAAACACCATATATTTT. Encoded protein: CASSLTGGPSGNTIYF.

CDR3 amino acids: CASSTGNSPLHF. The DNA of the CDR3 is TGTGCCAGCAGCACAGGGAATTCACCCCTCCACTTT. V usage is TRBV9 and J usage is TRBJ1-6; weak D call: TRBD1 (6 bases). This CDR3 has 12 residues. Between the trimmed V and J ends, which lost 4 bases and 7 bases, there was a span of 6 bases. Germline CDR1 is SGDLS and CDR2 is YYNGEE. Together with reference TRBV9 and TRBJ1-6, the CDR3 gives the full variable domain: DSGVTQTPKHLITATGQRVTLRCSPRSGDLSVYWYQQSLDQGLQFLIQYYNGEERAKGNILERFSAQQFPDLHSELNLSSLELGDSALYFCASSTGNSPLHFGNGTRLTVT.

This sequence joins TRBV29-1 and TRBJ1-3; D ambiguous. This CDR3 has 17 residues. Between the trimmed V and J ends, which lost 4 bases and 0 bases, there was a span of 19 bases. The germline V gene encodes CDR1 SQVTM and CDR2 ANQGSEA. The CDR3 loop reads CSVVTFGSGSSGNTIYF. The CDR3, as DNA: TGCAGCGTTGTTACTTTCGGGTCAGGCAGCTCTGGAAACACCATATATTTT. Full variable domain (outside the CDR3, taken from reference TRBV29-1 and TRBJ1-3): SAVISQKPSRDICQRGTSLTIQCQVDSQVTMMFWYRQQPGQSLTLIATANQGSEATYESGFVIDKFPISRPNLTFSTLTVSNMSPEDSSIYLCSVVTFGSGSSGNTIYFGEGSWLTVV.

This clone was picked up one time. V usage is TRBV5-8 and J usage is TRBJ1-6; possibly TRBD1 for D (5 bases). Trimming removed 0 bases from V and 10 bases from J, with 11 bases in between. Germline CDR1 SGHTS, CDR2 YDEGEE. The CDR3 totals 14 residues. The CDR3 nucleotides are TGTGCCAGCAGCTTGGTCCAGGGTCAATCACCCCTCCACTTT. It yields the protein CASSLVQGQSPLHF.

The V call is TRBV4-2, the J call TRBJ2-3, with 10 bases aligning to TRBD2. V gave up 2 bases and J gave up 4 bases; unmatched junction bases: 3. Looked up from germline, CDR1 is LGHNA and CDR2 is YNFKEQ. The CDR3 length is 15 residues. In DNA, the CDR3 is TGTGCCAGCAGCCAACAGCTAGCGGGGGCAGATACGCAGTATTTT. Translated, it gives CASSQQLAGADTQYF.

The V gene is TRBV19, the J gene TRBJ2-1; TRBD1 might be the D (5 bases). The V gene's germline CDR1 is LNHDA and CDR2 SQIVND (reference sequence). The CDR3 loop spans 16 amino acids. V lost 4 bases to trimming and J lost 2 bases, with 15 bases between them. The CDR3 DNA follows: TGTGCCAGTAGTACTTCGACAGACGTAACCTACAATGAGCAGTTCTTC. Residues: CASSTSTDVTYNEQFF.

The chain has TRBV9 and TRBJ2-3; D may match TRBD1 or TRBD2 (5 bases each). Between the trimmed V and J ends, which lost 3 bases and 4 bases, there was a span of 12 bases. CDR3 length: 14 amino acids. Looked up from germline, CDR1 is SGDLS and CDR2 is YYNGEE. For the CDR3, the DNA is TGTGCCAGCAGCGCCAGAGGGGTGGCAGATACGCAGTATTTT. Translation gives CASSARGVADTQYF. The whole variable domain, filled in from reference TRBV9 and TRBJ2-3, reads DSGVTQTPKHLITATGQRVTLRCSPRSGDLSVYWYQQSLDQGLQFLIQYYNGEERAKGNILERFSAQQFPDLHSELNLSSLELGDSALYFCASSARGVADTQYFGPGTRLTVL.

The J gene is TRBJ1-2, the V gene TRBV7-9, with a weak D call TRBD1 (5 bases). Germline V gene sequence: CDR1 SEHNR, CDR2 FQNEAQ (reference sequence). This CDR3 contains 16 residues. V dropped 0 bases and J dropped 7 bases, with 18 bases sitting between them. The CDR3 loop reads CASSLASGSGFSGYTF. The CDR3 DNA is TGTGCCAGCAGCTTAGCCTCAGGGTCGGGGTTCAGTGGCTACACCTTC.

In DNA form, the CDR3 reads TGTGCCAGCTCACCAGATAGGACCTATGGCTACACCTTC. Translation gives CASSPDRTYGYTF. This rearrangement joins TRBV18 to TRBJ1-2; no clear D. Germline CDR1 is KGHSH and CDR2 is LQKENI. V was shortened by 2 bases and J by 4 bases, with 8 bases between the two germline ends. CDR3 length equals 13 residues.

The CDR3 sequence: CASSNRDSIRAFF. CDR3 coding DNA: TGTGCCAGCAGCAACCGGGACAGTATAAGGGCTTTCTTT. V usage is TRBV7-2 and J usage is TRBJ1-1; 7 nucleotides line up with TRBD1. Germline assignment: CDR1 SGHTA and CDR2 FQGNSA. The length of the CDR3 is 13 residues. V shed 5 bases, J shed 11 bases, and the junction held 11 bases outside the gene matches.

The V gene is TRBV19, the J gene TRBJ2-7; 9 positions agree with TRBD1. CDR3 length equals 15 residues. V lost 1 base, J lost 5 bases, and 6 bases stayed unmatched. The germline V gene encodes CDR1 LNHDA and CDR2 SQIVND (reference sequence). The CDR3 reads CASSIGQGGSNEQYF. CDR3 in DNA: TGTGCCAGTAGTATAGGACAGGGGGGATCCAACGAGCAGTACTTC.

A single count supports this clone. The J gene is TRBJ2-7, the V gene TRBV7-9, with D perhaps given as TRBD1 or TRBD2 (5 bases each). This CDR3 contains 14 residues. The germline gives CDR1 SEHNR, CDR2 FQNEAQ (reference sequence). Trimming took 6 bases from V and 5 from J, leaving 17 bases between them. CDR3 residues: CASSPVVGVNEQYF. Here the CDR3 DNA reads TGTGCCAGCAGTCCCGTGGTGGGGGTTAACGAGCAGTACTTC.